A single sample is the source of the 9 T cell receptor beta chains below, sequenced in a study of blood T cell repertoires in COVID-19. Only in-frame clones appear in the TCRdb table, and some are missing; sequencing was by immunoSEQ multiplex PCR. The sample shows around 480,000 clones, approximately 90% of them seen only once. The sample consisted of peripheral blood. The origin of the receptors is a woman aged 45-59 years with COVID-19, enrolled during active disease.

This clone was counted a few times. The rearrangement links TRBV4-2 to TRBJ1-1; 10 nucleotides match TRBD1. Germline loops: CDR1 LGHNA, CDR2 YNFKEQ. The J segment lost 1 base and the V segment lost 1 base, leaving 6 bases of the junction unmatched. The CDR3 length is 17 residues. CDR3 nucleotide sequence: TGTGCCAGCAGCCAAGGACAGGGGGCGTCGGGGAACACTGAAGCTTTCTTT. Translating it yields CASSQGQGASGNTEAFF.

The chain combines TRBV15 with TRBJ1-4; 8 nucleotides match TRBD1. CDR3 length: 14 amino acids. Trimming removed 7 bases from V and 7 bases from J; junction bases left unmatched: 8. CDR1 LNHNV and CDR2 YYDKDF come from the germline V gene (reference sequence). CDR3 protein: CATKTDRAAEKLFF. Here the CDR3 DNA reads TGTGCCACCAAGACGGACAGGGCGGCTGAAAAACTGTTTTTT.

This chain joins TRBV14 and TRBJ2-7, with 8 positions matching TRBD2. Germline lookup yields CDR1 SGHDN and CDR2 FVKESK. The V segment lost 1 base and the J segment 0 bases; nucleotides outside the gene matches: 2. The CDR3 loop spans 15 amino acids. The CDR3 reads CASSQVAGTSYEQYF. The CDR3 DNA sequence: TGTGCCAGCAGCCAAGTAGCGGGGACCTCCTACGAGCAGTACTTC.

This clone was counted only a few times. The V call is TRBV12-3 or TRBV12-4, the J call TRBJ2-3; D not resolved. The CDR3 consists of 13 residues. Trimming left V 1 base short and J 5 bases short, with 7 bases between. CDR3 sequence reads: CASSLGGRDTQYF. CDR3 sequence (DNA): TGTGCCAGCAGTTTAGGAGGCCGAGATACGCAGTATTTT.

This rearrangement joins TRBV27 to TRBJ2-7, with TRBD1 identical over 8 bases. CDR3 length: 15 amino acids. Losses at the gene ends were 2 bases for V and 1 base for J; bases not matched to a gene: 4. Germline CDR1 reads MNHEY; CDR2 reads SMNVEV (reference sequence). The CDR3 coding sequence is TGTGCCAGCAGTTTAACCACAGGGGGTTCCTACGAGCAGTACTTC. This gives the protein CASSLTTGGSYEQYF.

The J gene is TRBJ1-4, the V gene TRBV6-5; possible D gene TRBD1, 5 bases. V shed 7 bases and J shed 12 bases, with 12 bases lying between them. The CDR3 extends over 11 amino acids. The germline gives CDR1 MNHEY, CDR2 SVGAGI. The CDR3 here is CASTGRMELFF. The CDR3 nucleotides are TGTGCCAGCACAGGGCGGATGGAACTGTTTTTT.

This chain uses TRBV12-2 with TRBJ1-2; TRBD1, the table's D call, lacks a check against the DNA. TRBV12-2 represents a pseudogene. CDR3 length: 16 residues. This CDR3 is CASRLDPRQGNYGYTF. The DNA of the CDR3 is TGTGCAAGTCGCTTAGATCCCCGACAGGGGAACTATGGCTACACCTTC.

The chain combines TRBV13 with TRBJ2-5, with 7 bases lining up with TRBD2. Losses at the gene ends were 1 base for V and 2 bases for J; bases not matched to a gene: 7. The CDR3 totals 16 residues. Germline V lookup: CDR1 PRHDT, CDR2 FYEKMQ (reference sequence). This chain's CDR3 is CASSLDVSGRQETQYF. CDR3 DNA sequence: TGTGCCAGCAGCTTAGACGTTAGCGGGCGTCAAGAGACCCAGTACTTC.

V gene TRBV7-9 combines with J gene TRBJ1-6; 8 bases map to TRBD1. The CDR3 length is 14 residues. With V trimmed by 3 bases and J by 9 bases, 4 bases remained unmatched. Germline CDR1 is SEHNR and CDR2 is FQNEAQ (reference sequence). The CDR3 spells CASSFAGTGSPLHF. The CDR3 nucleotides are TGTGCCAGCAGCTTCGCCGGGACAGGTTCACCCCTCCACTTT.